The 10 T cell receptor beta chains below come from one sample, sequenced in a study of T cell responses to AZD1222 COVID-19 vaccine. Some clones are missing from TCRdb's copy, which holds only in-frame ones; the method was immunoSEQ multiplex PCR. This sample carries under 200,000 clones, about 89% of them seen once, and the ten largest clones take approximately 2%. The sequences come from peripheral blood, collected on day 0 of AZD1222 vaccination. These receptors were taken from an adult in good health.

V usage is TRBV30 and J usage is TRBJ1-5; TRBD1 is a possible D gene (6 bases). V gave up 5 bases and J gave up 7 bases, with 15 bases separating them. Germline V CDR1 and CDR2: GTSNPN, SVGIG (reference sequence). The CDR3 covers 13 residues. CDR3 loop: CAWALRGYQPQHF. CDR3 bases: TGTGCCTGGGCTCTTAGGGGGTACCAGCCCCAGCATTTT.

The J gene is TRBJ1-5, the V gene TRBV2; D not resolved. The V gene lost 8 bases and the J gene lost 0 bases, with 11 bases spanning the gap. The length of the CDR3 is 14 residues. The germline V gene encodes CDR1 SNHLY and CDR2 FYNNEI. The CDR3 reads CASGEWGSNQPQHF. The CDR3 bases are TGTGCCAGCGGGGAATGGGGTAGCAATCAGCCCCAGCATTTT.

The chain carries TRBV18 and TRBJ1-4; D uncertain. The CDR3 extends over 16 amino acids. V lost 6 bases to trimming and J lost 0 bases, with 14 bases between them. The germline gives CDR1 KGHSH, CDR2 LQKENI. The CDR3 DNA reads as TGTGCCAGCTCCGCTGGTAATCCGGCAACTAATGAAAAACTGTTTTTT. Translating gives CASSAGNPATNEKLFF.

This chain uses TRBV7-2 with TRBJ2-5; no definite D call. This CDR3 has 13 amino acids. Germline CDR1 and CDR2: SGHTA and FQGNSA. Trimming took 3 bases from V and 2 from J, leaving 7 bases between them. CDR3: CASSLTEQETQYF. The CDR3 DNA follows: TGTGCCAGCAGCTTGACGGAACAAGAGACCCAGTACTTC.

Concerning this clone: An end of the junction differs from the germline gene, which may be a read error. The chain is built from TRBV11-2 and TRBJ2-7, with D tentatively TRBD1 (5 bases). Per germline, CDR1 SGHAT and CDR2 FQNNGV. The CDR3 sequence is 14 residues long. The CDR3 loop is CASSIETVSYEQYF. The CDR3, as DNA: TGTGCCAGCAGCATAGAGACAGTCTCCTACGAGCAGTACTTC. Using reference TRBV11-2 and TRBJ2-7 for the parts outside the CDR3, the full variable domain is EAGVAQSPRYKIIEKRQSVAFWCNPISGHATLYWYQQILGQGPKLLIQFQNNGVVDDSQLPKDRFSAERLKGVDSTLKIQPAKLEDSAVYLCASSIETVSYEQYFGPGTRLTVT.

The CDR3 sequence: CASSKALSGGPYNEQFF. Here the CDR3 DNA reads TGTGCCAGCAGCAAAGCGCTTTCGGGGGGGCCTTACAATGAGCAGTTCTTC. The chain carries TRBV21-1 and TRBJ2-1; TRBD2, the table's D call, was not compared with the DNA. TRBV21-1 is noted as a pseudogene. The CDR3 covers 17 residues.

The V call is TRBV4-3, the J call TRBJ2-1; 10 bases fit TRBD1. The CDR3 covers 16 residues. The germline V gene encodes CDR1 LGHNA and CDR2 YSLEER. Unmatched junction bases numbered 6, after V lost 3 bases and J lost 4 bases. The DNA for the CDR3 is TGCGCCAGCAGCCACGGGACAGGGGTCGTGTACAATGAGCAGTTCTTC. This sequence encodes CASSHGTGVVYNEQFF.

The chain joins TRBV27 to TRBJ2-5; TRBD2 might be the D (5 bases). Germline V gene data show CDR1 as MNHEY and CDR2 as SMNVEV (reference sequence). Trimming took off 6 bases at V and 0 bases at J, with 17 bases between the two ends. The CDR3 is made up of 16 amino acids. The CDR3 sequence: CASRPVRVLYQETQYF. The CDR3 DNA follows: TGTGCCAGCAGGCCTGTGAGGGTCCTGTACCAAGAGACCCAGTACTTC.

The chain uses TRBV9 and TRBJ1-6; unclear D gene. This CDR3 spans 14 amino acids. V lost 0 bases, J lost 10 bases, and 11 bases lay in between. Germline CDR1 and CDR2: SGDLS and YYNGEE. The CDR3 reads CASSVETLGSPLHF. CDR3 DNA sequence: TGTGCCAGCAGCGTAGAGACACTTGGATCACCCCTCCACTTT. The whole variable domain, remainder taken from reference TRBV9 and TRBJ1-6, is DSGVTQTPKHLITATGQRVTLRCSPRSGDLSVYWYQQSLDQGLQFLIQYYNGEERAKGNILERFSAQQFPDLHSELNLSSLELGDSALYFCASSVETLGSPLHFGNGTRLTVT.

The chain carries TRBV30 and TRBJ1-2, with D possibly being TRBD1 (5 bases). Germline CDR1 and CDR2: GTSNPN and SVGIG (reference sequence). The CDR3 is 17 amino acids. Trimming removed 0 bases from V and 1 base from J, with 18 bases in between. For the CDR3, the DNA is TGTGCCTGGAGTGTCCTGGGGACCTCTCCATTTAACTATGGCTACACCTTC. Encoded protein: CAWSVLGTSPFNYGYTF. Full variable domain (remainder filled in from reference TRBV30 and TRBJ1-2): SQTIHQWPATLVQPVGSPLSLECTVEGTSNPNLYWYRQAAGRGLQLLFYSVGIGQISSEVPQNLSASRPQDRQFILSSKKLLLSDSGFYLCAWSVLGTSPFNYGYTFGSGTRLTVV.